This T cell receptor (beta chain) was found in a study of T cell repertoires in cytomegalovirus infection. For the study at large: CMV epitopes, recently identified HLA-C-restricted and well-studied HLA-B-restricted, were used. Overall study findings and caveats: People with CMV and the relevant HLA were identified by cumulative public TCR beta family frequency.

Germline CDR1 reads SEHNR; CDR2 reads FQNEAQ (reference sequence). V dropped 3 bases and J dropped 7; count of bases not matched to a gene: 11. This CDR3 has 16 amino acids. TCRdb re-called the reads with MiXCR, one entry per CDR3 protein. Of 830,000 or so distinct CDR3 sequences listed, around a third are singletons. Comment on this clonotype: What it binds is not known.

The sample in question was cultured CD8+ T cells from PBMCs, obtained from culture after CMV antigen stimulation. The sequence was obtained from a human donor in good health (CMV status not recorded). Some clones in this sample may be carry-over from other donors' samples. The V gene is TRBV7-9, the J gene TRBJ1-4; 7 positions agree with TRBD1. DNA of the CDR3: TGTGCCAGCAGCTTCTTAGACAGGGAGGTTGGTGAAAAACTGTTTTTT. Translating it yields CASSFLDREVGEKLFF.